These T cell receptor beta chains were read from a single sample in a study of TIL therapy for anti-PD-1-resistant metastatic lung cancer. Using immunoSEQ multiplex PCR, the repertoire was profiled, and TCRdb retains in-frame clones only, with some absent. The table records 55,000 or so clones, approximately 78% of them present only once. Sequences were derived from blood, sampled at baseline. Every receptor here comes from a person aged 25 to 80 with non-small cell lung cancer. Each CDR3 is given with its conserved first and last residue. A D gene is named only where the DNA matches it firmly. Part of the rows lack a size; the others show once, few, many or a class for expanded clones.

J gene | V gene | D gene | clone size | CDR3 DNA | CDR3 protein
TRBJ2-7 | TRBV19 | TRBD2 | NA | TGTGCCAGTAGTATTGAGCCCCCCTCCGCGGGGGGAACGTACGAGCAGTACTTC | CASSIEPPSAGGTYEQYF
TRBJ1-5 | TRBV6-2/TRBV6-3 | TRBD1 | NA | TGTGCCAGCAGTGGACTAGACAGGGGTGGGAATCAGCCCCAGCATTTT | CASSGLDRGGNQPQHF
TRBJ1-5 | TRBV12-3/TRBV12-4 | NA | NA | TGTGCCAGCAGTTTCAGGGGCGGCCAGCCCCAGCATTTT | CASSFRGGQPQHF
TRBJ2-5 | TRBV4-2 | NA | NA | TGTGCCAGCAGCCAAGACATAGAGACCCAGTACTTC | CASSQDIETQYF
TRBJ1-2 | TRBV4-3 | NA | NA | TGCGCCAGCAGCCAAGATCGTATGAATGGCTACACCTTC | CASSQDRMNGYTF
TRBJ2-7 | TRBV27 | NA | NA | TGTGCCAGCAGTACTGTCGAGACTAGCTACGAGCAGTACTTC | CASSTVETSYEQYF
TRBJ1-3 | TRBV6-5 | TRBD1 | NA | TGTGCCAGCAGGGAGACAGGGATAGAAAACACCATATATTTT | CASRETGIENTIYF
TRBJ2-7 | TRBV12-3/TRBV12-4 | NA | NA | TGTGCCAGCAGTTTTCGTACCCCCTACGAGCAGTACTTC | CASSFRTPYEQYF
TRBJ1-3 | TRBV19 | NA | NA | TGTGCCAGTAGTTTATACGGCAGCTCTGGAAACACCATATATTTT | CASSLYGSSGNTIYF
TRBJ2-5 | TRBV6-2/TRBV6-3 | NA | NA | TGTGCCAGCAGTTCAGGCCGCCGACAAGAGACCCAGTACTTC | CASSSGRRQETQYF
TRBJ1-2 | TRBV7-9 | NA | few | TGTGCCAGCAGCTTCGGGTACGGCTACACCTTC | CASSFGYGYTF
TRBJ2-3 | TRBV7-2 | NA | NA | TGTGCCAGCTCGGGGCTAGCAAGAGATACGCAGTATTTT | CASSGLARDTQYF
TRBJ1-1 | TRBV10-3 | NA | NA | TGTGCCATCACCGAACAGGGCTCCACTGAAGCTTTCTTT | CAITEQGSTEAFF
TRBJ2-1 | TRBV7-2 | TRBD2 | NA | TGTGCCAGCAGCCCACAAAATCTAGCGGGGGCGCACAATGAGCAGTTCTTC | CASSPQNLAGAHNEQFF
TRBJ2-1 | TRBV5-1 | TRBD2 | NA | TGCGCCAGCAGTTTACTAGCGGGTGGACTTAATGAGCAGTTCTTC | CASSLLAGGLNEQFF
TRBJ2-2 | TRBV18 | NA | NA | TGTGCCAGCTCACCAAGCCTCAGCCTCACCGGGGAGCTGTTTTTT | CASSPSLSLTGELFF
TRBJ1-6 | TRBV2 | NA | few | TGTGCCAGCAGTGACAGGGCGAATTCACCCCTCCACTTT | CASSDRANSPLHF
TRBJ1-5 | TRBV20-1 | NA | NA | TGCAGTGCTAGTTTGGACCCCAATCAGCCCCAGCATTTT | CSASLDPNQPQHF
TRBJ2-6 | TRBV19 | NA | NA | TGTGCCGGGGGCAGCATTTCCTCTGGGGCCAACGTCCTGACTTTC | CAGGSISSGANVLTF
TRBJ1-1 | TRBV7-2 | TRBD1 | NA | TGTGCCAGCAGCTCCTACAGGGGGGGCACTGAAGCTTTCTTT | CASSSYRGGTEAFF
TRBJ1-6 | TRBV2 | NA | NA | TGTGCCAGCAGAGACGACTACAGTTACTATAATTCACCCCTCCACTTT | CASRDDYSYYNSPLHF
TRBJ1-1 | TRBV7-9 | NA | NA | TGTGCCAGCAGCCTTGGCCAGGGGAACACTGAAGCTTTCTTT | CASSLGQGNTEAFF
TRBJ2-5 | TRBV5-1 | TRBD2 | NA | TGCGCCAGCAGTAGGGGGACTAGCGGGAACCTCCAAGAGACCCAGTACTTC | CASSRGTSGNLQETQYF
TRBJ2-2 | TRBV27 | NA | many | TGTGCCAGCAGTGCCTTTCGGGAGTCCGGGGAGCTGTTTTTT | CASSAFRESGELFF
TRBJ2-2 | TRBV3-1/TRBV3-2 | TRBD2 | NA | TGTGCCAGCAGCGATAGTTCGGGACTAAGTTACCGGGAGCTGTTTTTT | CASSDSSGLSYRELFF
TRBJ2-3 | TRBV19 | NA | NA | TGTGCCAGTAGTATGGCGCGGGGTAGCACAGATACGCAGTATTTT | CASSMARGSTDTQYF
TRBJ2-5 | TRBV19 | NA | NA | TGTGCCAGTAGTGGCTCGGGCAGGGGTTTAGGAGAGACCCAGTACTTC | CASSGSGRGLGETQYF
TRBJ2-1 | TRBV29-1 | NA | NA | TGCAGCGTTGAGGACTCCCTTGGGTCGCAGTTCTTC | CSVEDSLGSQFF
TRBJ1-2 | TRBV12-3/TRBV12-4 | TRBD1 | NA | TGTGCCAGCAGCCCCGGGACAGCGTATGGCTACACCTTC | CASSPGTAYGYTF
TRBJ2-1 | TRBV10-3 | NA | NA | TGTGCCATCAGTGCCCAGGCTCGCGGCAATGAGCAGTTCTTC | CAISAQARGNEQFF
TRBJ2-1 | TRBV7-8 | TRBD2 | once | TGTGCCAGCAGCTTGAGGACGGGACTAGCAAACTACAATGAGCAGTTCTTC | CASSLRTGLANYNEQFF
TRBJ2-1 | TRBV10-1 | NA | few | TGCGCCAGCAGTGAAAGACTACTCCTCAGCGCCTACAATGAGCAGTTCTTC | CASSERLLLSAYNEQFF
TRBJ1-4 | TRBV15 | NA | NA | TGTGCCACCAGCAGATCTCGGGGGATGGGAGAAAAACTGTTTTTT | CATSRSRGMGEKLFF
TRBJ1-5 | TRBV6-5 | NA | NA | TGTGCCAGCAGTCATCAGAGTAGCAATCAGCCCCAGCATTTT | CASSHQSSNQPQHF
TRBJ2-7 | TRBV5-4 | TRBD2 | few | TGTGCCAGCAGCTTGACCGGACTAGCGGGGGGCCCCGGTGAGCAGTACTTC | CASSLTGLAGGPGEQYF
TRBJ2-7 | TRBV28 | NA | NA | TGTGCCAGCAGTTTACCCGGTTACGAGCAGTACTTC | CASSLPGYEQYF
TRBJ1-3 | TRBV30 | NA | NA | TGTGCCTGGAGTGTAGGGGGGAACTCTGGAAACACCATATATTTT | CAWSVGGNSGNTIYF
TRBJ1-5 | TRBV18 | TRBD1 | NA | TGTGCCAGCTCAGGGCAGGGGGCCCGCAATCAGCCCCAGCATTTT | CASSGQGARNQPQHF
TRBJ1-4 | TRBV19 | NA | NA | TGTGCCAGTAGTATATCTGGGCAACTCAATGAAAAACTGTTTTTT | CASSISGQLNEKLFF
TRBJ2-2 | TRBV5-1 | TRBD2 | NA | TGCGCCAGCAGCTTGGCCGGTAGCTGGGGCGGGAGGTCGAACACCGGGGAGCTGTTTTTT | CASSLAGSWGGRSNTGELFF
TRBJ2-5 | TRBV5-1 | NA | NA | TGCGCCAGCAGCTTGGGTATCTGGGGACAAGAGACCCAGTACTTC | CASSLGIWGQETQYF
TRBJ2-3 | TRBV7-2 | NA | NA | TGTGCCAGCAGATGGGGAGCAGATACGCAGTATTTT | CASRWGADTQYF
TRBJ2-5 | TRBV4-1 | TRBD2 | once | TGCGCCAGCAGCCAAGTCCAGCGGGGGGGAGGTATGGAGACCCAGTACTTC | CASSQVQRGGGMETQYF
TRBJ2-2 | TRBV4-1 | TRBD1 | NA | TGCGCCAGCAGCCAAGATCCCCACAGGGGATACGGGGAGCTGTTTTTT | CASSQDPHRGYGELFF
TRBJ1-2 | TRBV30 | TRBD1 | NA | TGTGCCTGGCAAAGGACAGGGGGCGGCTACACCTTC | CAWQRTGGGYTF
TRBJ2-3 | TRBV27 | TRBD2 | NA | TGTGCCAGCAGTTTAGCCGACTCGTTTAGCGGGGGGGTCTTTTCAGATACGCAGTATTTT | CASSLADSFSGGVFSDTQYF
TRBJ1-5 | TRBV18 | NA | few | TGTGCCAGCTCACCAGGGACCGGGAGGGTCGATCAGCCCCAGCATTTT | CASSPGTGRVDQPQHF
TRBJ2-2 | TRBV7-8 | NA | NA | TGTGCCAGCAGGGGACCCCGGACACTGAACACCGGGGAGCTGTTTTTT | CASRGPRTLNTGELFF
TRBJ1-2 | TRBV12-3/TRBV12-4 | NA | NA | TGTGCCAGCAGTCTCCCGGGCGAATATGGCTACACCTTC | CASSLPGEYGYTF
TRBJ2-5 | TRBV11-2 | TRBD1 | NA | TGTGCCAGCAGCTCCGGGACAGCCAGAATGGAGACCCAGTACTTC | CASSSGTARMETQYF
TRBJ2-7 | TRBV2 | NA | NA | TGTGCCAGCAGTGAGGGTTGGAGCTCCTACGAGCAGTACTTC | CASSEGWSSYEQYF
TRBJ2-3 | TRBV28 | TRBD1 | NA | TGTGCCAGCAGATCTCAGGGGGCCGCAGATACGCAGTATTTT | CASRSQGAADTQYF
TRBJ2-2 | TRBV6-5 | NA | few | TGTGCCCTAACGAGGCAGACGAACACCGGGGAGCTGTTTTTT | CALTRQTNTGELFF
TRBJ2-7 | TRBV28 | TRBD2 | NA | TGTGCCACCAATCAGGGACTAGCGTACTACGAGCAGTACTTC | CATNQGLAYYEQYF
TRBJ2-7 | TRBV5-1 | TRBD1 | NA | TGCGCCAGCAGCTTGAGGACAGGGGCGAATACCTACGAGCAGTACTTC | CASSLRTGANTYEQYF